This TCR beta chain was sequenced for a study of blood T cell repertoires in COVID-19 (dated by TCRdb to 2019 to 2021). Broadly, across the study: The collaborator samples originated in the United States, Italy and Spain and spanned the acute and convalescent phases of COVID-19. The prospective study material was composed of cDNA or gDNA derived from T cells, B-cell-depleted T cells, or PBMCs. Where available, HLA class I and class II types were obtained from metadata supplied by the sample provider rather than from assay-based typing. The repertoires were made available in a free public database intended to serve as a resource for research on the immune response to SARS-CoV-2. Sample metadata almost always included a de-identified subject ID, COVID-19 status, age in years and sex. The dataset comprised deeply sampled blood TCRbeta repertoires from subjects exposed to, actively infected with, or recovered from COVID-19. The samples were drawn from the first 160 participants of the ongoing ImmuneRACE study and from 1,254 subjects provided by 6 global collaborators.

The research as a whole found: How much clinical and demographic metadata was included differed by source and by participant, and the metadata was provided uncurated.

CDR3 length: 13 amino acids, cysteine to phenylalanine. The sequence is cut down to CDR3 DNA, 39 bases in frame from base 1. From V the trimming removes 4 bases and from J it removes 14 bases, while the gene matches leave 8 bases of the junction unaccounted for. Taken from the germline V gene (reference sequence), the CDR1 and CDR2 loops are SGHNT and YYREEE. TCRbeta CDR3 regions were amplified from genomic DNA using the immunoSEQ Assay, a bias-controlled multiplex PCR. The source study handled its data this way. The number of nucleated cells in each sample was estimated from the amplification of reference gene primers within the assay. Sequence reads were collapsed and filtered to measure the absolute abundance of every unique TCRbeta CDR3 rearrangement. Productive Simpson clonality was computed per sample as the square root of Simpson's diversity index over productive rearrangements. This is the immuneACCESS table as TCRdb keeps it, with only in-frame sequences that have V and J called. A part of the clones is gone; compared with another copy, unresolved V genes explain less than half, and the rest is unexplained. The V and J calls and clone size are taken from that table; D and trimming were inferred from the DNA. Within this sample are more than 250,000 clones, with around 87% of them counted one time only. The top ten constitute less than 6% of the sample.

As to this clone: The antigen it binds to is not known. It has no much larger one-base neighbor in the sample; base qualities were not kept.

Participants in the prospective study were aged about 18 to 95 years, lived in about two dozen United States geographic areas, and enrolled through a virtual design. To assign participants to cohorts, the prospective study relied on clinical history that participants themselves reported in a screening survey and a study questionnaire. Recovered participants in ImmuneRACE Cohort 3 were defined as having two consecutive negative NP/OP PCR tests, clearance from a healthcare professional, or resolution of symptoms. Each participant in the prospective study had whole blood, serum and a nasopharyngeal or oropharyngeal swab collected by mobile phlebotomists. Additional blood draws and questionnaires over an approximately 2-month period could optionally be provided by prospective study participants. Prospective study blood samples were shipped either frozen or at room temperature before DNA extraction.

The TCR sequence derives from a woman in her twenties or thirties who had recovered from COVID-19. The rearranged chain carries TRBV5-4 and TRBJ1-6; TRBD1 agrees with 8 junctional bases. The material sequenced was PBMCs or T cells enriched from blood (not recorded which). The nucleotide sequence reads TGTGCCAGCAGCAAGGGACAGGATTTCACCCTCCACTTT. It is translated as CASSKGQDFTLHF.